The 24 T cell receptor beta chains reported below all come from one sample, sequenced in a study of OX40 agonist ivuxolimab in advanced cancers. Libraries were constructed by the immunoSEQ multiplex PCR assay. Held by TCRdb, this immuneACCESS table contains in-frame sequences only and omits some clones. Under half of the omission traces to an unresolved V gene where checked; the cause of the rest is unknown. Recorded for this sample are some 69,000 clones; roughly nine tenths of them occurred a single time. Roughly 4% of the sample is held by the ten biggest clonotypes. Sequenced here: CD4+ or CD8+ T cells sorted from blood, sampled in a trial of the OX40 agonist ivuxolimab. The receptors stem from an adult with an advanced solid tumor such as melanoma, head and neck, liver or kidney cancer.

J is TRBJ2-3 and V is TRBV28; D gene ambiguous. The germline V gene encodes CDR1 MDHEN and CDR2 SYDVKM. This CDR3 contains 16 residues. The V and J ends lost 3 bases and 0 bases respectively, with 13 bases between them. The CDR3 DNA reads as TGTGCCAGCAGTTTGGTTGCCATAACTAGCACAGATACGCAGTATTTT. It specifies CASSLVAITSTDTQYF.

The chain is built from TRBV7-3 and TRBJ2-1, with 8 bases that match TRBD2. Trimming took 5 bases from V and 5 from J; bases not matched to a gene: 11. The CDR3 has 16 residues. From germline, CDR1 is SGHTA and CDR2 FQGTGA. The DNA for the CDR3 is TGTGCCAGCAGCAGGGGCCTTCAGCGGGAGCACAATGAGCAGTTCTTC. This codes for CASSRGLQREHNEQFF. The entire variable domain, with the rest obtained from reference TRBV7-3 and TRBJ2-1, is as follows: GAGVSQTPSNKVTEKGKYVELRCDPISGHTALYWYRQSLGQGPEFLIYFQGTGAADDSGLPNDRFFAVRPEGSVSTLKIQRTERGDSAVYLCASSRGLQREHNEQFFGPGTRLTVL.

The CDR3 loop reads CASMRNNEQFF. Written as DNA, the CDR3 is TGTGCCAGCATGAGGAACAATGAGCAGTTCTTC. The rearrangement uses TRBV6-5 and TRBJ2-1; no clear D gene. Germline lookup yields CDR1 MNHEY and CDR2 SVGAGI. CDR3 size: 11 residues. V lost 7 bases to trimming and J lost 5 bases, with 6 bases between them.

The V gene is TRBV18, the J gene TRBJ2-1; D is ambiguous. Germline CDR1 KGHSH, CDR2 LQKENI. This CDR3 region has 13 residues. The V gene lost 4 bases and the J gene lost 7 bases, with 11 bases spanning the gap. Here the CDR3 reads CASSQGNLNEQFF. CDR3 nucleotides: TGTGCCAGCTCACAGGGAAACCTAAATGAGCAGTTCTTC.

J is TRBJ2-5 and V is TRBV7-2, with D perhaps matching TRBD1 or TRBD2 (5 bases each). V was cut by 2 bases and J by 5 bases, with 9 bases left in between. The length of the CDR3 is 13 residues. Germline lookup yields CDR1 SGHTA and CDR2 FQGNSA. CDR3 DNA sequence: TGTGCCAGCAGCTTACATCGGGACGAGACCCAGTACTTC. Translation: CASSLHRDETQYF.

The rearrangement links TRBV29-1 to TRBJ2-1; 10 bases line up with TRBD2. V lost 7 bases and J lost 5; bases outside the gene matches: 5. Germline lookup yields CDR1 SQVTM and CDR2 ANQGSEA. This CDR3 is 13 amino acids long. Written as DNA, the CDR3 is TGCAGCGCTAAAGCGGGAGGGAACAATGAGCAGTTCTTC. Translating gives CSAKAGGNNEQFF.

The CDR3 loop is CASSLWGGGYTF. Here the CDR3 DNA reads TGTGCCAGCAGCTTGTGGGGGGGTGGCTACACCTTC. The rearrangement joins TRBV5-8 to TRBJ1-2, with a weak D call TRBD1 (5 bases). Germline-derived CDR1 and CDR2 are SGHTS and YDEGEE. V lost 1 base and J 7 bases, leaving 8 bases between the germline ends. The CDR3 is 12 amino acids.

The CDR3 sequence: CASTGMPGLEEQFF. The CDR3 coding sequence is TGTGCCAGCACGGGAATGCCGGGACTAGAAGAGCAGTTCTTC. The chain is built from TRBV10-3 and TRBJ2-1; 8 bases map to TRBD2. The germline V gene encodes CDR1 ENHRY and CDR2 SYGVKD. The CDR3 has 14 amino acids. The ends lost 10 bases at V and 10 bases at J; junction bases unmatched: 15.

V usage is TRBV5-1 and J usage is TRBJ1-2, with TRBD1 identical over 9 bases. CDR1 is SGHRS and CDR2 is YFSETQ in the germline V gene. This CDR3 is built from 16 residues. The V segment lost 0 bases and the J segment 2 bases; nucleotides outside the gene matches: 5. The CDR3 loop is CASSLEGQGMNYGYTF. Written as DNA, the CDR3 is TGCGCCAGCAGCTTGGAAGGACAGGGGATGAACTATGGCTACACCTTC.

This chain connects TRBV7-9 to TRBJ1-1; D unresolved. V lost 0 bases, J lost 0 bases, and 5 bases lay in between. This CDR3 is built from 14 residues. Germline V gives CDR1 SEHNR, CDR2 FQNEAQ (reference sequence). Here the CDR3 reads CASSLAALNTEAFF. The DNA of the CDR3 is TGTGCCAGCAGCTTAGCGGCCCTGAACACTGAAGCTTTCTTT.

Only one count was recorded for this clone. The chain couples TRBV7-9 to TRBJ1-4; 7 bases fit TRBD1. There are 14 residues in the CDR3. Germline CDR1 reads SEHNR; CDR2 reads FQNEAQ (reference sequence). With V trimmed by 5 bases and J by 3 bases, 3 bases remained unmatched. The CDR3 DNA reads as TGTGCCAGCAGCCGGGGACAGCCTAATGAAAAACTGTTTTTT. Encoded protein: CASSRGQPNEKLFF. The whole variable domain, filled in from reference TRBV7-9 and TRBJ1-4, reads DTGVSQNPRHKITKRGQNVTFRCDPISEHNRLYWYRQTLGQGPEFLTYFQNEAQLEKSRLLSDRFSAERPKGSFSTLEIQRTEQGDSAMYLCASSRGQPNEKLFFGSGTQLSVL.

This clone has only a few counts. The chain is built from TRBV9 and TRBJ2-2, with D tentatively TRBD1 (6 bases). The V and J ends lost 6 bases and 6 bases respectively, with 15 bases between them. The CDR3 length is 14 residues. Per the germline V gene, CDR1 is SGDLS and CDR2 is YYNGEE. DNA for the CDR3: TGTGCCAGCAACATACAGGGTAATTCCGGGGAGCTGTTTTTT. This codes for CASNIQGNSGELFF.

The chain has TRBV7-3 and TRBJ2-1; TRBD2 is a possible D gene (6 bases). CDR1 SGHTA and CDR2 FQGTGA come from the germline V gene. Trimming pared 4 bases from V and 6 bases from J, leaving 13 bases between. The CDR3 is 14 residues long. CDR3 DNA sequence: TGTGCCAGCAGCTACGACCGGGAGTCCAATGAGCAGTTCTTC. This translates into CASSYDRESNEQFF.

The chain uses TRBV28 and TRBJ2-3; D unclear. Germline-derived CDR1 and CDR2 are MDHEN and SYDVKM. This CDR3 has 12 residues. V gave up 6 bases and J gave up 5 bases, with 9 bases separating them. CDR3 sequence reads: CASRLSEDTQYF. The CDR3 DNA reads TGTGCCAGCAGACTATCGGAAGATACGCAGTATTTT.

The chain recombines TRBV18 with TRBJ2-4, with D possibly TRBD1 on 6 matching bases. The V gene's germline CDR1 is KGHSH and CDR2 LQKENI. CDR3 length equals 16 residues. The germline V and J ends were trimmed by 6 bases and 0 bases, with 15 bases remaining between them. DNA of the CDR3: TGTGCCAGCTCGTCCACAGGGCCTTTAGCCAAAAACATTCAGTACTTC. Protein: CASSSTGPLAKNIQYF.

In DNA, the CDR3 is TGTGCCAGCACCATGGGAGGGAAACTTTATGGCTACACCTTC. Translation gives CASTMGGKLYGYTF. This rearrangement joins TRBV6-5 to TRBJ1-2, with D unresolved. This CDR3 region has 14 residues. Germline lookup yields CDR1 MNHEY and CDR2 SVGAGI. The V gene lost 7 bases and the J gene lost 5 bases, with 17 bases spanning the gap.

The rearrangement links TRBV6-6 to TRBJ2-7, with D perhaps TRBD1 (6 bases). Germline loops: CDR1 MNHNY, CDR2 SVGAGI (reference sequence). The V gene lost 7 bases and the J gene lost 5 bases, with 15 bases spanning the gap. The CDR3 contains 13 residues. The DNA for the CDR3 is TGTGCCAGCACCCCTCCCGGGACAAACGAGCAGTACTTC. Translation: CASTPPGTNEQYF.

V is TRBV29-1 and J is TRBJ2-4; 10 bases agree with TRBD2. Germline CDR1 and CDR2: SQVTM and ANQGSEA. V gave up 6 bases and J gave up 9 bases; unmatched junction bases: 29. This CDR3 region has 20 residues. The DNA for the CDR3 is TGCAGCGTCTTGGGGGCTAGCGGGAGAGGGCCTCGGGGAAGTAAGGGCATTCAGTACTTC. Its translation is CSVLGASGRGPRGSKGIQYF.

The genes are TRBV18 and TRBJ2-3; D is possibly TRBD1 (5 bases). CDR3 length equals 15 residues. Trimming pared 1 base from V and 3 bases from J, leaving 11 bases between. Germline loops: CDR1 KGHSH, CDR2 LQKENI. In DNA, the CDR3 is TGTGCCAGCTCACCACAGGTTGCAGGGACAGATACGCAGTATTTT. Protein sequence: CASSPQVAGTDTQYF.

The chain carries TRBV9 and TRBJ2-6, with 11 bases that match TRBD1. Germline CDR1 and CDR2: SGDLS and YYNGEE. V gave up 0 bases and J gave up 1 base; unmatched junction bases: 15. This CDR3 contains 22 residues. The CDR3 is CASSVAIGIRDRGFSGANVLTF. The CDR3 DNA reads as TGTGCCAGCAGCGTAGCCATCGGGATTCGGGACAGGGGGTTTTCTGGGGCCAACGTCCTGACTTTC.

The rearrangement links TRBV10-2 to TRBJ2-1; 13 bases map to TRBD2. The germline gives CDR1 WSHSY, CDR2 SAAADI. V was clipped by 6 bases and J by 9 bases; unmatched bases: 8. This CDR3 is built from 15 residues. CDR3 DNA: TGCGCCAGCAGAACCGGGACTAGCGGGAAAGGTGAGCAGTTCTTC. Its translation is CASRTGTSGKGEQFF.

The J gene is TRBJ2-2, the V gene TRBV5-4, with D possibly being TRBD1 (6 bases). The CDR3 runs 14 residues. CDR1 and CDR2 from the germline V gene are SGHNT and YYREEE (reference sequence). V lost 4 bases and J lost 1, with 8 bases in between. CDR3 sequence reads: CASSKGQNTGELFF. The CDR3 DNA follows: TGTGCCAGCAGCAAGGGACAGAACACCGGGGAGCTGTTTTTT.

The CDR3 loop reads CASSYDDGSSEAFF. For the CDR3, the DNA is TGTGCCAGCAGTTACGACGACGGAAGCTCCGAAGCTTTCTTT. The chain carries TRBV6-5 and TRBJ1-1; no reliable D call. Germline assignment: CDR1 MNHEY and CDR2 SVGAGI. The CDR3 loop spans 14 amino acids. Trimming left V 2 bases short and J 8 bases short, with 15 bases between.

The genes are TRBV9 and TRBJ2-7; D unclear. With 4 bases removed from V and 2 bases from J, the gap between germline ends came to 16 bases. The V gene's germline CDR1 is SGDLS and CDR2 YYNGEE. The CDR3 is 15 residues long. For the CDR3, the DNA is TGTGCCAGCAGCCCCCACCCGGAACCGACCTACGAGCAGTACTTC. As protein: CASSPHPEPTYEQYF.